The clone carrying this T cell receptor (beta chain) has at least ten counts. Its antigen is unknown. Library preparation (for TCRbeta) was performed with unique molecular identifiers. TCRdb processed the PCR reads anew with MiXCR; each CDR3 protein has one entry. The sample has roughly 82,000 distinct CDR3 sequences, 11% to 15% seen once. The entry originates in a study of T-cell reconstitution after alpha-beta-depleted transplantation in children. General observations from the study: At around two months after transplant, the alpha-beta T cells were reportedly derived from several hundred expanded clones that came from non-depleted graft cells.

Germline V gene sequence: CDR1 SGHKS, CDR2 YYEKEE (reference sequence). With 3 bases removed from V and 0 bases from J, the gap between germline ends came to 10 bases. The CDR3 is 15 amino acids. This sequence joins TRBV5-5 and TRBJ2-1; D remains ambiguous. This TCR was recovered from a male patient aged 2-10 years who had a stem cell transplant for acute lymphoblastic leukemia, so the T cells may come from the graft donor. Source: PBMCs, mostly from graft donor cells, taken 180 days after TCRalphabeta/CD19-depleted stem cell transplant. The DNA for the CDR3 is TGTGCCAGCAGCTCCGGTCTTAGCTCCTACAATGAGCAGTTCTTC. Protein: CASSSGLSSYNEQFF. The full variable domain, its missing parts supplied by reference TRBV5-5 and TRBJ2-1, is DAGVTQSPTHLIKTRGQQVTLRCSPISGHKSVSWYQQVLGQGPQFIFQYYEKEERGRGNFPDRFSARQFPNYSSELNVNALLLGDSALYLCASSSGLSSYNEQFFGPGTRLTVL.